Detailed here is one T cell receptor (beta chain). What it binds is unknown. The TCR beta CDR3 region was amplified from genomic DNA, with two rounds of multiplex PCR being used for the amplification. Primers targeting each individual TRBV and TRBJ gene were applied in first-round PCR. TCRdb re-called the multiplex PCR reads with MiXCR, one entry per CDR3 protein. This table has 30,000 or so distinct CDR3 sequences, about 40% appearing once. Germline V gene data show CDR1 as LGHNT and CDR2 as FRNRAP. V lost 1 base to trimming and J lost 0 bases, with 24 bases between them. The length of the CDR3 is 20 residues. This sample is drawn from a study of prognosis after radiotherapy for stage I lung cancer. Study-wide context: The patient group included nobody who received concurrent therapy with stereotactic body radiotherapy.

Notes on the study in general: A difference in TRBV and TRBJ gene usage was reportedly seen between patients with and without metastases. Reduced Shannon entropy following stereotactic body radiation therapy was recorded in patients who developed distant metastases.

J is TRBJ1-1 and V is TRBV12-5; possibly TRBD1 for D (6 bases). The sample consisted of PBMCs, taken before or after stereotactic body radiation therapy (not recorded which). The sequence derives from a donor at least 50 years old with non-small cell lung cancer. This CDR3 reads CASGLGGARREGYMNTEAFF. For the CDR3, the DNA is TGTGCTAGTGGTTTGGGGGGGGCGCGGAGGGAAGGCTACATGAACACTGAAGCTTTCTTT. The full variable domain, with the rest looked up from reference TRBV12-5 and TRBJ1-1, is DARVTQTPRHKVTEMGQEVTMRCQPILGHNTVFWYRQTMMQGLELLAYFRNRAPLDDSGMPKDRFSAEMPDATLATLKIQPSEPRDSAVYFCASGLGGARREGYMNTEAFFGQGTRLTVV.